Included here is one T cell receptor beta chain sequence, with context. The antigen is not known. TCRdb's copy holds only in-frame clones and misses some; the assay was immunoSEQ multiplex PCR. The top ten clones hold approximately 1.1% of a sample with more than 20,000 clones, roughly four fifths of them seen once. These data belong to a study of T cells in narcolepsy. Study information: Enrolled donors included narcolepsy type 1 or type 2 patients and healthy controls. Whole-study findings and limits: In some patient and control memory CD4+ samples, autoreactive clones were absent. Autoreactive HCRT-specific and TRIB2-specific clonotypes were marked in same-patient CSF-versus-blood CD4+ comparisons. Healthy controls reportedly lacked the autoreactive clonotypes serially found in patients' blood.

V gave up 6 bases and J gave up 0 bases, with 15 bases separating them. Germline CDR1 is LNHDA and CDR2 is SQIVND (reference sequence). The CDR3 is 16 amino acids. This rearrangement joins TRBV19 to TRBJ2-1, with D tentatively TRBD1 or TRBD2 (5 bases each). Sequences were obtained from memory (CD45RA-) CD4+ T cells from blood. The source is a human donor in good health. CDR3 loop: CASSPWAGASYNEQFF. DNA of the CDR3: TGTGCCAGTAGCCCTTGGGCCGGGGCCTCCTACAATGAGCAGTTCTTC.